The subject of this entry is one T cell receptor (beta chain). The protocol was immunoSEQ multiplex PCR, while the TCRdb copy is restricted to in-frame clones and leaves out a portion. The sample has just under 60,000 clones; around 91% are singletons. This sample is drawn from a study of technical replicates of blood from several donors. V lost 7 bases to trimming and J lost 9 bases; unmatched junction nucleotides: 12. Germline CDR1 MNHNS, CDR2 SASEGT. This CDR3 spans 15 amino acids. V usage is TRBV6-1 and J usage is TRBJ2-1; TRBD1 agrees at 10 bases. Material: PBMCs. This clonotype originated in a human donor in good health. Some clones in this sample may be carry-over from other donors' samples. In DNA, the CDR3 is TGTGCCAGCACTTCCTCCGGGACAGGGGTTGGTGAGCAGTTCTTC. Translation gives CASTSSGTGVGEQFF.